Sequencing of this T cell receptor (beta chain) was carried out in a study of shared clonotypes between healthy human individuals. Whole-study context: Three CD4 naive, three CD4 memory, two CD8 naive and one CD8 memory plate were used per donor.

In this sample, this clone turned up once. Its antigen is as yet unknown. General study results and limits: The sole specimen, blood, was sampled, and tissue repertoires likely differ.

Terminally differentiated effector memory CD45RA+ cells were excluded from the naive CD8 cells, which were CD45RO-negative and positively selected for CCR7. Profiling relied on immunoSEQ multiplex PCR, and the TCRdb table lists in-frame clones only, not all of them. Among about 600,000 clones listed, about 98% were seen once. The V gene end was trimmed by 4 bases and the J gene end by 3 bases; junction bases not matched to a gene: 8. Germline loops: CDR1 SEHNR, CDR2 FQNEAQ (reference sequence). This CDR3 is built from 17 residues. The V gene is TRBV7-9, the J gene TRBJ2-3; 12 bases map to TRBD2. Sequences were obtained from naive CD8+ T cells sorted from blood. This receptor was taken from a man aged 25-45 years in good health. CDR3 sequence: CASSSTLAGGDTDTQYF. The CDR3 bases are TGTGCCAGCAGCTCAACACTAGCGGGAGGAGATACAGATACGCAGTATTTT.